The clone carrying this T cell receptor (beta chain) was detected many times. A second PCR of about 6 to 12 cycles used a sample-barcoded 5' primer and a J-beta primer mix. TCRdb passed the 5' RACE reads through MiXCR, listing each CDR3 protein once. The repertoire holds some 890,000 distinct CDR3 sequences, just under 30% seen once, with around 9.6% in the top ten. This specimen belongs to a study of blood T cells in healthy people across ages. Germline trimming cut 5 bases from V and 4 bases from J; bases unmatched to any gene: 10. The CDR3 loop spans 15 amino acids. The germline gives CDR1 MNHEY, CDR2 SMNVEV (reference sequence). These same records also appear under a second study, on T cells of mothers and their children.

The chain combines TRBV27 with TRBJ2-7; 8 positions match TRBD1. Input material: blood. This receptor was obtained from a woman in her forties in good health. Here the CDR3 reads CASSLWTGRSYEQYF. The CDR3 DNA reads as TGTGCCAGCAGTCTGTGGACAGGGCGAAGTTACGAGCAGTACTTC.